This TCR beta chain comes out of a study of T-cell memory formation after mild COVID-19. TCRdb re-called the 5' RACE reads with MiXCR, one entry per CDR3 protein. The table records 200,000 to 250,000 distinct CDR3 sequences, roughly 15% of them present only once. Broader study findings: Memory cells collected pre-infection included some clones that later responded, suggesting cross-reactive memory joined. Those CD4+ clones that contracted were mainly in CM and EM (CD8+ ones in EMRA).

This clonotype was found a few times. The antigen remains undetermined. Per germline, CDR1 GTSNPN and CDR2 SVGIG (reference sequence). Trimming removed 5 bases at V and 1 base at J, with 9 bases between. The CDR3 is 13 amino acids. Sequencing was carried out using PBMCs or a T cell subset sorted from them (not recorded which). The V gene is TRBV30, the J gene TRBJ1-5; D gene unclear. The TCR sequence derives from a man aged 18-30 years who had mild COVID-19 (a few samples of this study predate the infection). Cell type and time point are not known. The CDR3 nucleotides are TGTGCCTGGGGGAGGGAGAGCAATCAGCCCCAGCATTTT. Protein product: CAWGRESNQPQHF.